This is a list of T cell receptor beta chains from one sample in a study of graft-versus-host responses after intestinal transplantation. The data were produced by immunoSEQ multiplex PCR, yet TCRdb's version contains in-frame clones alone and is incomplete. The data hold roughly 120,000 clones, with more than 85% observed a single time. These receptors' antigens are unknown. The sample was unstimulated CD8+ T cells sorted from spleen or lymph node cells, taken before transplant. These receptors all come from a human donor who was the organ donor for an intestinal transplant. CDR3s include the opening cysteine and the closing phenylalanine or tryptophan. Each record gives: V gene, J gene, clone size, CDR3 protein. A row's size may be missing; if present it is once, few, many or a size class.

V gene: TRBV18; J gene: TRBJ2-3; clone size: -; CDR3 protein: CAGSSAGVDTQYF
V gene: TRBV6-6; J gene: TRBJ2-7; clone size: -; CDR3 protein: CASSYSWAYEQYF
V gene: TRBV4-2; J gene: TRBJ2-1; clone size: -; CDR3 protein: CASSQDLNSPNEQFF
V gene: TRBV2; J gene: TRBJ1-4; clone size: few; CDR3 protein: CASSTLDREDEKLFF
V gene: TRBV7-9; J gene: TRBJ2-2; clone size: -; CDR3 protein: CASSLGNTGELFF
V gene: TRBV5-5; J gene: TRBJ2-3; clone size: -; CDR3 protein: CASSLDGQVSDTQYF
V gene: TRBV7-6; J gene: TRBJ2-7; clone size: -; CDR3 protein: CASSFGDMSKEQYF
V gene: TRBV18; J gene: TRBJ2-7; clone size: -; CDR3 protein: CASSWGQVLFYEQYF
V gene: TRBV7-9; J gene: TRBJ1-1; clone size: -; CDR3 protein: CASSRGNTEAFF
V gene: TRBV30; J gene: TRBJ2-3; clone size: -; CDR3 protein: CAWGTGDVAPTDTQYF
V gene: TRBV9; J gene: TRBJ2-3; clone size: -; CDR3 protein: CASSVGGVAGTPSTDTQYF
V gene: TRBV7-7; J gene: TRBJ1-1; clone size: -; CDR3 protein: CASRKHQNRESNTEAFF
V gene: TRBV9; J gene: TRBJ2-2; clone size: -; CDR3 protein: CASSVASTGELFF
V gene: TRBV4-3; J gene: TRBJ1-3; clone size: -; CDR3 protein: CASSQDGIGSSGNTIYF
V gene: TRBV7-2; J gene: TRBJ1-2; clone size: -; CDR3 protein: CASSLVFGQVYGYTF
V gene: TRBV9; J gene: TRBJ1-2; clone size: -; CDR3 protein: CASSVGQGAQGYTF
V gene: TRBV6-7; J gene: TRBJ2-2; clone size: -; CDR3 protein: CASCRGSGGELFF
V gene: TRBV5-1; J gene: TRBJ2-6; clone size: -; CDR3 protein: CASSSRVSPSGANVLTF
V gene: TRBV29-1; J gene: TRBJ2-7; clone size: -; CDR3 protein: CSVEKGHEQYF
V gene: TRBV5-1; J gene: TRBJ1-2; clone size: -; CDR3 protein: CASSLVGQIYGYTF
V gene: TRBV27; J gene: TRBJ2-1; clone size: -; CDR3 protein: CASSIRGLAGYNEQFF
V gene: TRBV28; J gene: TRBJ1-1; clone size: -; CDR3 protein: CASSLREWGNTEAFF
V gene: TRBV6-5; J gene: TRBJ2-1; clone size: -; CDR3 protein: CASSRTSGIEQFF
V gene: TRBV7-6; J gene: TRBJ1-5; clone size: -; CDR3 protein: CASTLWGSNPNQPQHF
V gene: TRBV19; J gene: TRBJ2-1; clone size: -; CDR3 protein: CASSIALGAPGNEQFF
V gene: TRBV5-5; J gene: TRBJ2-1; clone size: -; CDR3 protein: CASRPSGRNEQFF
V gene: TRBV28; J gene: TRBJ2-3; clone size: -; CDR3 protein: CASRLWGPGGGTDTQYF
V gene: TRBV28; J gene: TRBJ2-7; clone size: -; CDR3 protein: CASSLFTPGPSYEQYF
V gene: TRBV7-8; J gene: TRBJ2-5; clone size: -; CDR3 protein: CASSLTLSQETQYF
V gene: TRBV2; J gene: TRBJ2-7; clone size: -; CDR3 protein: CASSESYYEQYF
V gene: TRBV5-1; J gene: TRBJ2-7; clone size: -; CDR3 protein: CASSWTSDSYEQYF
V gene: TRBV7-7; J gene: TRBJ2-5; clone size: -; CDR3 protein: CASSMSPARGETQYF
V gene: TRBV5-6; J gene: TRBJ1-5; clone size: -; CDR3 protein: CASSDYDSNQPQHF
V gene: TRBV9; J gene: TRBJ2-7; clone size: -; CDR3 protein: CASSPRVVSYEQYF
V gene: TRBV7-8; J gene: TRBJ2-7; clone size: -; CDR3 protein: CASSPNGMAETYEQYF
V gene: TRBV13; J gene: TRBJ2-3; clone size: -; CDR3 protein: CASSSRGREWTDTQYF
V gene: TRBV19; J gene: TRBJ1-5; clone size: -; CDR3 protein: CASSMGRVDQPQHF
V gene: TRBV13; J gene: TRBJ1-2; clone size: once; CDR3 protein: CASSLGVERGGYGYTF
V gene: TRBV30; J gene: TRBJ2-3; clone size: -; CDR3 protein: CAWSYRGELGTQYF
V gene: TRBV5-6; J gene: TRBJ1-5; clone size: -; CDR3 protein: CASSLGVSNQPQHF
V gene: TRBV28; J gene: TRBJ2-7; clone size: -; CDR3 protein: CASSTTGGEEQYF
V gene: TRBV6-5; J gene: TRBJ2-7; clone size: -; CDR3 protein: CASSPLAGGTYEQYF
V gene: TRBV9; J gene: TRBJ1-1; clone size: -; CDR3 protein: CASTPGGNTEAFF
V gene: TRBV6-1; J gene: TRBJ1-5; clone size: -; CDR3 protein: CASSEELTGYNQPQHF
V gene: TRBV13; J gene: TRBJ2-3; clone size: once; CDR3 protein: CASSSDLAGGSSDTQYF
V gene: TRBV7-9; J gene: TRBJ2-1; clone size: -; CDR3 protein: CASSSWTALAESSYNEQFF
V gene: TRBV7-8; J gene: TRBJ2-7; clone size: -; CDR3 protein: CASSLVSPGQVSYEQYF
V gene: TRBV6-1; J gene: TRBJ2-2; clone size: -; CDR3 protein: CASSLREAGELFF
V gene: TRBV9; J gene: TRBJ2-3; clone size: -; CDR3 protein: CASSVESLAGADTQYF
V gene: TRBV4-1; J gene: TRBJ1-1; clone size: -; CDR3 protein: CASSQVSWDMNTEAFF
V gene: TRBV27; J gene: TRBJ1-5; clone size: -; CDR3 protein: CASSNRGGNQPQHF
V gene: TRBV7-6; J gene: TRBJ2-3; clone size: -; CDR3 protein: CASSLASYSGTDTQYF
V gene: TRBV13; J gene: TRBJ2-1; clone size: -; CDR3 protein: CASSSGYNEQFF
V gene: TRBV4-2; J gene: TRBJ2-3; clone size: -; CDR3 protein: CASSQVYTDTQYF